One T cell receptor (beta chain) is described in this entry. This record belongs to a study of T cell responses to AZD1222 COVID-19 vaccine. The assay was immunoSEQ multiplex PCR, and TCRdb's table has in-frame clones only and misses some. The data contain 200,000 or so clones, about 92% of them singletons. V dropped 1 base and J dropped 5; count of bases not matched to a gene: 3. The CDR3 covers 16 residues. From germline, CDR1 is KGHSH and CDR2 LQKENI. The clonotype comes from an adult in good health. The V and J genes are TRBV18 and TRBJ2-5; 14 nucleotides align to TRBD2. The specimen comprised peripheral blood, sampled on day 0 of MenACWY control vaccination. CDR3 DNA sequence: TGTGCCAGCTCACCACTGACTAGCGGGGGGGCTGAGACCCAGTACTTC. Residues: CASSPLTSGGAETQYF.